This T cell receptor (beta chain) was captured in a study of yellow fever vaccine responses in identical twins (dated by TCRdb to between 2018 and 2020). About the full investigation: Focusing on identical twins, the study followed the T cell clones that responded to the vaccine, and did so with precision.

The library was obtained by RT-PCR. The sequencer listed for this sample is Illumina HiSeq 2500. Starting from the raw public reads, TCRdb applied fastp trimming at Q25, assembled clones with MiXCR and retained in-frame beta chains. Every distinct CDR3 protein forms one entry, paired with its most common genes and DNA. The sample's table lists a count of under 90 distinct CDR3 sequences. The V end loses 2 bases and the J end loses 4 bases, and a stretch of 2 bases separates them. Including the terminal cysteine and phenylalanine, the CDR3 comprises 11 residues. Only the CDR3 DNA stays, 33 bases, in frame from base 1. The CDR1 and CDR2 encoded by the germline V gene are MNHEY and SVGEGT. This clonotype is classified as large (0.1 to 1%). Its antigen specificity is not known. One base away there is no much larger clone; base qualities are not given. Results and caveats for the whole study, not just this receptor: According to the authors, the vaccine-induced T cell response in identical twins seemed to be partly convergent and partly specific to each individual.

This TCR derives from a woman aged 18-29 years who received the yellow fever vaccine. Donor details come from another sample of the same person, matched by shared clones. Sample: T cells from blood (PBMCs), unsorted or a sorted subset (not recorded which), taken before or after yellow fever vaccination (not recorded which). The chain uses TRBV6-2 or TRBV6-3 and TRBJ2-5; the D gene assignment is ambiguous. The DNA is TGTGCCAGCAGTTACGGAGAGACCCAGTACTTC. Its protein product is CASSYGETQYF.